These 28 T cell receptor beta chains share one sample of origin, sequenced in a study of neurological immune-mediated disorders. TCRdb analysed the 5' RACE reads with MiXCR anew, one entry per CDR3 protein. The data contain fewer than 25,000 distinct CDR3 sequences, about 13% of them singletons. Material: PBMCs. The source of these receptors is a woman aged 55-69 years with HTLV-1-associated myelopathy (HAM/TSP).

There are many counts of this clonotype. CDR3 in amino acids: CASSLARRGTTNEKLFF. In DNA, the CDR3 is TGCGCCAGCAGCTTGGCTCGTCGCGGGACAACTAATGAAAAACTGTTTTTT. V is TRBV5-1 and J is TRBJ1-4; no clear D. Germline loops: CDR1 SGHRS, CDR2 YFSETQ. V lost 0 bases and J 0 bases, leaving 12 bases between the germline ends. The CDR3 covers 17 residues.

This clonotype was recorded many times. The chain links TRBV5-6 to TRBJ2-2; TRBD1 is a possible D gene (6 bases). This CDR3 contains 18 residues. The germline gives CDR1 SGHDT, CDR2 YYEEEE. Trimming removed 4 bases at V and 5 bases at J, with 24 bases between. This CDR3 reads CASSPTAHSRDNTGELFF. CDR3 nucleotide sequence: TGTGCCAGCAGCCCCACCGCTCACTCCCGGGACAATACCGGGGAGCTGTTTTTT.

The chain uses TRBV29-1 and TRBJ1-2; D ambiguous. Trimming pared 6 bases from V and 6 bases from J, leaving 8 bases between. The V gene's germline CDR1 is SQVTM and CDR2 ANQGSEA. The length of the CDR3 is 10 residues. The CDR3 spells CSVWEDGYTF. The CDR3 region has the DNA TGCAGCGTCTGGGAGGATGGCTACACCTTC.

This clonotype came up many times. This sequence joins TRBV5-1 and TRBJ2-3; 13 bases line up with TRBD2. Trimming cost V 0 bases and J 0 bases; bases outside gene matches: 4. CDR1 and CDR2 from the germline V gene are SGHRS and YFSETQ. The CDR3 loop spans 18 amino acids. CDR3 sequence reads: CASSLEGTSGISTDTQYF. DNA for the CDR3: TGCGCCAGCAGCTTGGAAGGGACTAGCGGGATTAGCACAGATACGCAGTATTTT.

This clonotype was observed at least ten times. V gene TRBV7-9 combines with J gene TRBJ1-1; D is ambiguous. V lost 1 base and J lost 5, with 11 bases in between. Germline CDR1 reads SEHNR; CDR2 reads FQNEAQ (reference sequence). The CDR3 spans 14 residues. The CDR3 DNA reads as TGTGCCAGCAGCTTAGATGCCCCCAGTACTGAAGCTTTCTTT. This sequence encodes CASSLDAPSTEAFF.

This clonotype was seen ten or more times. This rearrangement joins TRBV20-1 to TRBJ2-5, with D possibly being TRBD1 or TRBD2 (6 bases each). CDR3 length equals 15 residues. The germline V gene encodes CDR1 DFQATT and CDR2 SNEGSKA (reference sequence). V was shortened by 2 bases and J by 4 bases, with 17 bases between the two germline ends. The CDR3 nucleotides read TGCAGTGCTAGATCTTCCCCGGGGGCTAGAGAGACCCAGTACTTC. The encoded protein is CSARSSPGARETQYF.

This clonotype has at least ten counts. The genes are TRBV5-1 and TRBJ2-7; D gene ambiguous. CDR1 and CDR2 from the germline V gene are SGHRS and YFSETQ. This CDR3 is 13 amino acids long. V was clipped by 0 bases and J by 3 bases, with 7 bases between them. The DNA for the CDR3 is TGCGCCAGCAGCTTGGCCAGTTTCTACGAGCAGTACTTC. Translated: CASSLASFYEQYF.

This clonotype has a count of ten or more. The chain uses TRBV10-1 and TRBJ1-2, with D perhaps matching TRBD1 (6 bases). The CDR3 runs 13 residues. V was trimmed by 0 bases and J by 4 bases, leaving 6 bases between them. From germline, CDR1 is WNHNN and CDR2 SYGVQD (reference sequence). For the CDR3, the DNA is TGCGCCAGCAGTGAGTCAGGGGGCTATGGCTACACCTTC. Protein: CASSESGGYGYTF.

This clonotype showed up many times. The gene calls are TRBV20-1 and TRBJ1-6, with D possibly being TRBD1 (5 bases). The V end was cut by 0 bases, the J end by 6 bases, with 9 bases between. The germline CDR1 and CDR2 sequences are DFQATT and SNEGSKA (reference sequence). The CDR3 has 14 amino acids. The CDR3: CSARDKGSNSPLHF. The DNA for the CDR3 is TGCAGTGCTAGAGATAAGGGGTCTAATTCACCCCTCCACTTT.

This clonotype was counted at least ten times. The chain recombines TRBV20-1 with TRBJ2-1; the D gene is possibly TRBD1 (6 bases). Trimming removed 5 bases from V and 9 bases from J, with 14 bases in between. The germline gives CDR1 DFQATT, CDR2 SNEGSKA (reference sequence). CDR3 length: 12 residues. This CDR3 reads CSAYREMGEQFF. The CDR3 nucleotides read TGCAGTGCTTACAGGGAAATGGGTGAGCAGTTCTTC.

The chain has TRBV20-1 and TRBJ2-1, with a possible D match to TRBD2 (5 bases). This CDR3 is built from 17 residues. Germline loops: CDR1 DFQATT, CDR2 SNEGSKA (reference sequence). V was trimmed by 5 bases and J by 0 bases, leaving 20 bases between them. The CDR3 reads CSAPSPLRASSYNEQFF. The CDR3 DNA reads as TGCAGTGCTCCAAGCCCCTTGAGGGCGAGCTCCTACAATGAGCAGTTCTTC.

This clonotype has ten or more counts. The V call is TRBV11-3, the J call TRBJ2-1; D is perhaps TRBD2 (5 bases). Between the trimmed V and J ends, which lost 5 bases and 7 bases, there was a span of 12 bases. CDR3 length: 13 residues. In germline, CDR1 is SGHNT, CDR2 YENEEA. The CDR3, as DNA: TGTGCCAGCAGCCCAAACTCGGGAAATGAGCAGTTCTTC. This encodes CASSPNSGNEQFF.

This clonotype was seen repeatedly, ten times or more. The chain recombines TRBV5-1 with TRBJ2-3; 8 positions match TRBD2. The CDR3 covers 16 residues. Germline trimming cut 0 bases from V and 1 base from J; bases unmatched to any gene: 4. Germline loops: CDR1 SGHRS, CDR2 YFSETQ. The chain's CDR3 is CASSLAGGAGTDTQYF. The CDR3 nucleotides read TGCGCCAGCAGCTTGGCCGGGGGGGCTGGCACAGATACGCAGTATTTT.

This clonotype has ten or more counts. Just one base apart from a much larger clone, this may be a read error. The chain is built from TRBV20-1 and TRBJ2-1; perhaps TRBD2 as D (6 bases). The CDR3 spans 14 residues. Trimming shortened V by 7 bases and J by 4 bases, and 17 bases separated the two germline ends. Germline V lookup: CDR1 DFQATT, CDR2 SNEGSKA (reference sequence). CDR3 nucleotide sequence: TGCAGTGTTGGCCGGGACTTATCTTACAATGAGCAGTTCTTC. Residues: CSVGRDLSYNEQFF.

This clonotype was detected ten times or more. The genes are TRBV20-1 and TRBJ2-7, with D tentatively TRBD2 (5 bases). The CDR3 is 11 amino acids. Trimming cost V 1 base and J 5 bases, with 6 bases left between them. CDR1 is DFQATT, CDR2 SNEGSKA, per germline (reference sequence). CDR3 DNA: TGCAGTGCTAGAGGGGAGCACGAGCAGTACTTC. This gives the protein CSARGEHEQYF.

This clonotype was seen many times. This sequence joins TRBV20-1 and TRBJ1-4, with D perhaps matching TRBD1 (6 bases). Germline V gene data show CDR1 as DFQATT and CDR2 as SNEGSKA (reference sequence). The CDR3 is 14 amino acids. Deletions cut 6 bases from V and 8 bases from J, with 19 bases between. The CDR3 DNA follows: TGCAGTGCCACACAGGGACGGCCCTCCGAAAAACTGTTTTTT. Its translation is CSATQGRPSEKLFF.

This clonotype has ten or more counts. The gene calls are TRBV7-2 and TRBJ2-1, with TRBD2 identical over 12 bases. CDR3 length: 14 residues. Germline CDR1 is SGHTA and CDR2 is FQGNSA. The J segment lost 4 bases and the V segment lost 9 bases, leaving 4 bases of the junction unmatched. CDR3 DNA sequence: TGTGCCAGTACTAGCGGGGGGCGGTACAATGAGCAGTTCTTC. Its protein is CASTSGGRYNEQFF. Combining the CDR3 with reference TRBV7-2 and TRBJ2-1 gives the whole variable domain GAGVSQSPSNKVTEKGKDVELRCDPISGHTALYWYRQSLGQGLEFLIYFQGNSAPDKSGLPSDRFSAERTGGSVSTLTIQRTQQEDSAVYLCASTSGGRYNEQFFGPGTRLTVL.

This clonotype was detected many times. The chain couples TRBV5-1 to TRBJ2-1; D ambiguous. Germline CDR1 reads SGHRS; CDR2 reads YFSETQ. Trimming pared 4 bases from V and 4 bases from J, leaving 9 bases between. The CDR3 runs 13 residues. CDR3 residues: CASSPGQYNEQFF. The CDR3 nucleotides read TGCGCCAGCAGCCCTGGCCAGTACAATGAGCAGTTCTTC.

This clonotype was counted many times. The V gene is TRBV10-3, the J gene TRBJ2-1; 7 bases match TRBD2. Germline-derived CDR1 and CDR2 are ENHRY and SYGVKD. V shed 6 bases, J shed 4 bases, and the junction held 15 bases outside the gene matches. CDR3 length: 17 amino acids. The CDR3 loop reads CAISPLAFGGNYNEQFF. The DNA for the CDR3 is TGTGCCATCAGCCCACTAGCGTTTGGGGGAAATTACAATGAGCAGTTCTTC.

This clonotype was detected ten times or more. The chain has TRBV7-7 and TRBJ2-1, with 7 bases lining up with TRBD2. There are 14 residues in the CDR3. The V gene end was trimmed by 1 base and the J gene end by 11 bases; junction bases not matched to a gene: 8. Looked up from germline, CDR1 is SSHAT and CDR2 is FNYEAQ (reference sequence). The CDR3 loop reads CASSLVAGGMKQFF. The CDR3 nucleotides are TGTGCCAGCAGCTTAGTTGCCGGGGGGATGAAGCAGTTCTTC.

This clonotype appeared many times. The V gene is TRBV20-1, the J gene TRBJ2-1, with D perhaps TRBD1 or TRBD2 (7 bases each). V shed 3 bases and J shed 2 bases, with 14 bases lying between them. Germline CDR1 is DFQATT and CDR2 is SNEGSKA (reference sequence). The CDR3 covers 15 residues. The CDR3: CSASGRRGPYNEQFF. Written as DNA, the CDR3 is TGCAGTGCTAGCGGGAGGAGGGGGCCCTACAATGAGCAGTTCTTC.

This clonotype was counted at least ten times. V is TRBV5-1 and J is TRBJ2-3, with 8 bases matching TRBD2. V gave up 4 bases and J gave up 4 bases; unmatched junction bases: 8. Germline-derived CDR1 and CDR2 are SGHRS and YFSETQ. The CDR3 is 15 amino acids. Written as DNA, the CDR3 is TGCGCCAGCAGCAATTTCCGGGAGGGCTCAGATACGCAGTATTTT. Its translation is CASSNFREGSDTQYF. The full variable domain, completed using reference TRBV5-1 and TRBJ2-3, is KAGVTQTPRYLIKTRGQQVTLSCSPISGHRSVSWYQQTPGQGLQFLFEYFSETQRNKGNFPGRFSGRQFSNSRSEMNVSTLELGDSALYLCASSNFREGSDTQYFGPGTRLTVL.

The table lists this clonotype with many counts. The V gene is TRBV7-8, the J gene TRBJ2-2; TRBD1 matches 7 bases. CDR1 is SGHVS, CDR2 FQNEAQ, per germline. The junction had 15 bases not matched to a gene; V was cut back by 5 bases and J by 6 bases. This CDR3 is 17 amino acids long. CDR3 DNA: TGTGCCAGCAGCCGGACGACAGGGTCTAGGTTTTCCGGGGAGCTGTTTTTT. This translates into CASSRTTGSRFSGELFF.

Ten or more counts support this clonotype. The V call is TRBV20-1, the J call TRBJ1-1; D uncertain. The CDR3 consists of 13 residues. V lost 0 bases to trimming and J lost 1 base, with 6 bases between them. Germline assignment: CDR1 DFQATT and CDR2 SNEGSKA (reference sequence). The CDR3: CSARDRRNTEAFF. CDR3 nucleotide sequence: TGCAGTGCTAGAGATAGGAGGAACACTGAAGCTTTCTTT.

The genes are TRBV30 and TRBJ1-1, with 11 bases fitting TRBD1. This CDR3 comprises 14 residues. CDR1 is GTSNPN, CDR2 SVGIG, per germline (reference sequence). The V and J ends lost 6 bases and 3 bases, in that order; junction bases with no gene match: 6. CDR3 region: CACRRGQGDTEAFF. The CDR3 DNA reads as TGTGCCTGTCGGAGGGGACAGGGGGACACTGAAGCTTTCTTT. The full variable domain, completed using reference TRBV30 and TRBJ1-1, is SQTIHQWPATLVQPVGSPLSLECTVEGTSNPNLYWYRQAAGRGLQLLFYSVGIGQISSEVPQNLSASRPQDRQFILSSKKLLLSDSGFYLCACRRGQGDTEAFFGQGTRLTVV.

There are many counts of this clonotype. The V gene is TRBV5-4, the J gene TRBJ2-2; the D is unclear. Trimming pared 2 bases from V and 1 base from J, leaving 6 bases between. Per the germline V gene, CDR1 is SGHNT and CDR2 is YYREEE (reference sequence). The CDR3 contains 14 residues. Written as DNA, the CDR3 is TGTGCCAGCAGCTTAAGCAGGAACACCGGGGAGCTGTTTTTT. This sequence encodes CASSLSRNTGELFF.

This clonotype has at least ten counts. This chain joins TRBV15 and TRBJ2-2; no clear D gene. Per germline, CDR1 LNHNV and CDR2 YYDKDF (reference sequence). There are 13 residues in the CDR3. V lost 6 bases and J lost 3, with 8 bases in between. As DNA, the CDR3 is TGTGCCACCAGGGGGTCTTACACCGGGGAGCTGTTTTTT. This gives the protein CATRGSYTGELFF. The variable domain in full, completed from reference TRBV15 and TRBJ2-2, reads DAMVIQNPRYQVTQFGKPVTLSCSQTLNHNVMYWYQQKSSQAPKLLFHYYDKDFNNEADTPDNFQSRRPNTSFCFLDIRSPGLGDTAMYLCATRGSYTGELFFGEGSRLTVL.

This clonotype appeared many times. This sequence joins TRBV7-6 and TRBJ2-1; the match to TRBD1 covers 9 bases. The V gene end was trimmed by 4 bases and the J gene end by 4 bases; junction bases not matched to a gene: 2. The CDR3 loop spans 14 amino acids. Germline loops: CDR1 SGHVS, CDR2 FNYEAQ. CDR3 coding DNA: TGTGCCAGCAGCTCGGGACAGGGTTACAATGAGCAGTTCTTC. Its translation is CASSSGQGYNEQFF.